This T cell receptor (beta chain) was obtained from a study of glioma-infiltrating T cells. Study-wide points: Tissue-blood divergence was below expectation in non-neoplastic patients, above in gliomas. CDR3 overlap between tissue and blood was very small.

CDR3 length equals 14 residues. The ends were cut back, 11 bases at V and 3 bases at J, with 20 bases in the middle. Germline V gene data show CDR1 as MNHNS and CDR2 as SASEGT. This clonotype was observed at least ten times. Its specificity is not known. The iRepertoire nested amplicon-rescue multiplex PCR amplified TCR alpha and beta CDR3s from RNA. For one-step reverse transcription and amplification, 100-400 ng of tissue mRNA or PBMC total RNA was used. TCRdb used MiXCR to reprocess the multiplex PCR reads, holding one entry per CDR3 protein. The sample holds 45,000 or so distinct CDR3 sequences, approximately 20% seen once.

The chain joins TRBV6-1 to TRBJ2-7, with D unresolved. The sample taken for sequencing was glioma tissue, nonneoplastic brain tissue, or PBMCs (not recorded which). The sequence was obtained from a human donor with low-grade glioma or glioblastoma, undergoing nonglioma brain surgery, or in good health (not recorded which). The DNA for the CDR3 is TGTGCCTCATCCGCAGGAGTACGGTTCTACGAGCAGTACTTC. Translation: CASSAGVRFYEQYF.